Each of the 30 T cell receptor beta chains below was sequenced from the same sample in a study of CD8 T cells in ankylosing spondylitis. TCRdb reprocessed the 5' RACE reads via MiXCR and lists one record per CDR3 protein. The sample yields around 300,000 distinct CDR3 sequences, approximately 10% seen once. The sequenced sample was blood, either unsorted or a sorted T cell fraction (not recorded which). These receptors were obtained from a female donor with ankylosing spondylitis or in good health (not recorded which).

This clonotype was detected many times. The chain uses TRBV5-1 and TRBJ2-7; tentative D call: TRBD1 (5 bases). Between the trimmed V and J ends, which lost 4 bases and 9 bases, there was a span of 14 bases. Germline values: CDR1 SGHRS, CDR2 YFSETQ. This CDR3 region has 12 residues. The CDR3 reads CASSERDSAQYF. Written as DNA, the CDR3 is TGCGCCAGCAGCGAAAGAGACAGCGCGCAGTACTTC.

This clonotype has only a few counts. The rearrangement links TRBV9 to TRBJ2-5; TRBD2 matches 8 bases. The CDR3 consists of 17 residues. CDR1 and CDR2 from the germline V gene are SGDLS and YYNGEE. Germline trimming cut 1 base from V and 3 bases from J; bases unmatched to any gene: 11. CDR3 region: CASSVYPGGPMEETQYF. CDR3 coding DNA: TGTGCCAGCAGCGTATATCCGGGAGGGCCAATGGAAGAGACCCAGTACTTC.

The chain is built from TRBV10-3 and TRBJ2-2, with 11 positions matching TRBD2. Germline lookup yields CDR1 ENHRY and CDR2 SYGVKD. The length of the CDR3 is 16 residues. V lost 4 bases, J lost 4 bases, and 5 bases stayed unmatched. The CDR3 DNA follows: TGTGCCATCAGTGGGGGACTAGCGGAGCCCACCGGGGAGCTGTTTTTT. As protein: CAISGGLAEPTGELFF.

In its sample, this clonotype was seen a few times. The gene calls are TRBV3-1 and TRBJ2-7; a possible D gene is TRBD2 (5 bases). From germline, CDR1 is LGHDT and CDR2 YNNKEL (reference sequence). The CDR3 covers 15 residues. Trimming took off 1 base at V and 0 bases at J, with 10 bases between the two ends. The CDR3 region is CASSQGPGFSYEQYF. The CDR3 DNA is TGTGCCAGCAGCCAAGGACCGGGGTTCTCCTACGAGCAGTACTTC.

This clonotype was detected a few times. The V gene is TRBV29-1, the J gene TRBJ2-6; D is tentatively TRBD1 or TRBD2 (5 bases each). The V gene lost 5 bases and the J gene lost 4 bases, with 12 bases spanning the gap. The CDR3 totals 14 residues. The germline gives CDR1 SQVTM, CDR2 ANQGSEA. The CDR3 region is CSVRDRTGANVLTF. The CDR3 bases are TGCAGCGTTCGGGACCGCACGGGGGCCAACGTCCTGACTTTC. The whole variable domain, remainder taken from reference TRBV29-1 and TRBJ2-6, is SAVISQKPSRDICQRGTSLTIQCQVDSQVTMMFWYRQQPGQSLTLIATANQGSEATYESGFVIDKFPISRPNLTFSTLTVSNMSPEDSSIYLCSVRDRTGANVLTFGAGSRLTVL.

This clonotype was picked up many times. The V gene is TRBV6-5, the J gene TRBJ1-2; 8 positions agree with TRBD1. Germline loops: CDR1 MNHEY, CDR2 SVGAGI. The CDR3 spans 15 residues. V lost 4 bases and J lost 7; bases outside the gene matches: 11. DNA for the CDR3: TGTGCCAGCAGTTCAGAGCGTAGGACAGGGATTGGCTACACCTTC. Amino acids: CASSSERRTGIGYTF.

Of note for this clonotype: A much larger clonotype is one base distant, so this may be a read error. The V and J genes are TRBV15 and TRBJ1-1; D is possibly TRBD1 (5 bases). The CDR3 has 15 residues. CDR1 LNHNV and CDR2 YYDKDF come from the germline V gene (reference sequence). CDR3 region: CATSRGGGLHTEAIF. For the CDR3, the DNA is TGTGCCACCAGCAGAGGTGGGGGACTACACACTGAAGCTATCTTT. The complete variable domain, with remaining parts taken from reference TRBV15 and TRBJ1-1, reads DAMVIQNPRYQVTQFGKPVTLSCSQTLNHNVMYWYQQKSSQAPKLLFHYYDKDFNNEADTPDNFQSRRPNTSFCFLDIRSPGLGDTAMYLCATSRGGGLHTEAIFGQGTRLTVV.

This clonotype was counted ten times or more. This chain connects TRBV5-1 to TRBJ2-1; TRBD1 aligns across 9 bases. This CDR3 region has 16 residues. Germline assignment: CDR1 SGHRS and CDR2 YFSETQ. V lost 0 bases, J lost 6 bases, and 7 bases stayed unmatched. CDR3 sequence (DNA): TGCGCCAGCAGCTTGGGTCCGGGACAGGGCACCAATGAGCAGTTCTTC. This sequence encodes CASSLGPGQGTNEQFF.

This clonotype showed up many times. The rearrangement joins TRBV25-1 to TRBJ2-1; 9 nucleotides line up with TRBD2. The CDR3 loop spans 15 amino acids. The trim removed 4 bases at V and 4 bases at J, leaving 5 bases unmatched. Germline CDR1 reads MGHDK; CDR2 reads SYGVNS. The CDR3 DNA sequence: TGTGCCAGCAGTGGTCGCGGGGGGGGTTACAATGAGCAGTTCTTC. Protein: CASSGRGGGYNEQFF.

This clonotype was counted at least ten times. The chain carries TRBV20-1 and TRBJ2-1, with D possibly being TRBD2 (5 bases). Germline CDR1 and CDR2: DFQATT and SNEGSKA (reference sequence). The CDR3 length is 19 residues. V lost 0 bases, J lost 2 bases, and 23 bases lay in between. CDR3: CSARDQVPKWERTYNEQFF. CDR3 bases: TGCAGTGCTAGAGATCAGGTCCCTAAGTGGGAGCGTACCTACAATGAGCAGTTCTTC.

This clonotype was observed many times. This chain connects TRBV12-3 or TRBV12-4 to TRBJ2-3, with 10 bases that match TRBD1. After removal of 7 bases from V and 8 bases from J, the junction contained 9 bases not matched to a gene. The CDR3 extends over 14 amino acids. The CDR3 region has the DNA TGTGCCAGCATTCCCGGGACAGGGGATGGTACGCAGTATTTT. Protein product: CASIPGTGDGTQYF.

Note on this clonotype: The germline gene is not matched at one end of the junction; a read error may be the cause. The chain couples TRBV28 to TRBJ1-4; tentatively, D is TRBD1 (6 bases). The CDR3 contains 13 residues. Germline-derived CDR1 and CDR2 are MDHEN and SYDVKM. CDR3 bases: TGTGCCGGCAGAGGGACACGGGGCGAAAAACTGTTTTTT. Translated, it gives CAGRGTRGEKLFF.

This clonotype has just a few counts. This chain links TRBV28 with TRBJ2-4; D is perhaps TRBD1 (5 bases). CDR3 size: 11 residues. Germline V gene lookup returns CDR1 MDHEN and CDR2 SYDVKM. The germline V and J ends were trimmed by 7 bases and 10 bases, with 11 bases remaining between them. The CDR3 sequence: CASKQGPIQYF. DNA for the CDR3: TGTGCCAGCAAGCAGGGCCCAATTCAGTACTTC.

This clonotype showed up many times. The V gene is TRBV5-1, the J gene TRBJ2-3; D not resolved. CDR3 length: 13 amino acids. From germline, CDR1 is SGHRS and CDR2 YFSETQ. Trimming removed 4 bases at V and 3 bases at J, with 9 bases between. CDR3 sequence reads: CASSPLVTDTQYF. For the CDR3, the DNA is TGCGCCAGCAGCCCCCTTGTGACAGATACGCAGTATTTT.

Ten or more counts support this clonotype. V is TRBV5-6 and J is TRBJ2-4; D not resolved. Germline V gene data show CDR1 as SGHDT and CDR2 as YYEEEE. Trimming stripped 3 bases from V and 6 bases from J, with 10 bases between. The CDR3 loop spans 13 amino acids. In DNA, the CDR3 is TGTGCCAGCAGCTCCCGTGGGGTAAACATTCAGTACTTC. Its protein is CASSSRGVNIQYF.

This clonotype showed up just a few times. The CDR3 DNA is TGCAGCGGGGGGGCAGGGGGCTATCGAAAACAAGAGACCCAGTACTTC. This sequence encodes CSGGAGGYRKQETQYF. V gene TRBV29-1 combines with J gene TRBJ2-5, with TRBD1 identical over 8 bases. The CDR3 length is 16 residues. Germline assignment: CDR1 SQVTM and CDR2 ANQGSEA. The junction had 15 bases not matched to a gene; V was cut back by 7 bases and J by 2 bases. Variable domain in full (rest from reference TRBV29-1 and TRBJ2-5): SAVISQKPSRDICQRGTSLTIQCQVDSQVTMMFWYRQQPGQSLTLIATANQGSEATYESGFVIDKFPISRPNLTFSTLTVSNMSPEDSSIYLCSGGAGGYRKQETQYFGPGTRLLVL.

The chain is built from TRBV7-3 and TRBJ2-3; tentative D call: TRBD2 (6 bases). Germline V gene data show CDR1 as SGHTA and CDR2 as FQGTGA. The CDR3 sequence is 15 residues long. The V end was cut by 2 bases, the J end by 6 bases, with 15 bases between. The chain's CDR3 is CASSLFPQEGDTQYF. The CDR3 nucleotides read TGTGCCAGCAGCTTATTTCCCCAGGAGGGGGATACGCAGTATTTT.

Many counts were recorded for this clonotype. Compared with germline, one end of the junction differs, possibly owing to a read error. This chain joins TRBV5-1 and TRBJ2-5; perhaps D is TRBD1 or TRBD2 (5 bases each). From germline, CDR1 is SGHRS and CDR2 YFSETQ. The CDR3 loop spans 14 amino acids. CDR3 region: CASSLGDRAETQYF. The CDR3 DNA reads as TGTGCCAGCAGTTTGGGGGACCGTGCGGAGACCCAGTACTTC.

The J gene is TRBJ2-5, the V gene TRBV12-3 or TRBV12-4, with 8 bases that match TRBD1. The CDR3 extends over 14 amino acids. The J segment lost 2 bases and the V segment lost 5 bases, leaving 4 bases of the junction unmatched. The CDR3 loop is CASSPGDRQETQYF. For the CDR3, the DNA is TGTGCCAGCAGTCCCGGGGACAGGCAAGAGACCCAGTACTTC.

The gene calls are TRBV7-2 and TRBJ2-7, with 7 bases matching TRBD1. The CDR3 contains 12 residues. Germline V gene data show CDR1 as SGHTA and CDR2 as FQGNSA. Germline trimming cut 5 bases from V and 10 bases from J; bases unmatched to any gene: 8. The DNA for the CDR3 is TGTGCCAGCAGCGGGGACAGAGTAATACAGTACTTC. Translated: CASSGDRVIQYF.

This clonotype was detected a few times. The genes are TRBV6-1 and TRBJ1-1; D perhaps matches TRBD1 (5 bases). Germline CDR1 reads MNHNS; CDR2 reads SASEGT. Trimming took 5 bases from V and 6 from J, leaving 19 bases between them. CDR3 length: 15 amino acids. The CDR3 here is CASSPQGAGDPEAFF. Here the CDR3 DNA reads TGTGCCAGCAGTCCCCAGGGTGCCGGGGACCCTGAAGCTTTCTTT.

Regarding this clonotype: The junction differs from germline at one of its ends, possibly a read error. V is TRBV28 and J is TRBJ1-5; D gene ambiguous. The germline gives CDR1 MDHEN, CDR2 SYDVKM. The CDR3 consists of 16 residues. For the CDR3, the DNA is TGTCCCAGCAGCCCAAGACAAATCACTCCCAATCAGCCCCAGCATTTT. Translating gives CPSSPRQITPNQPQHF.

V usage is TRBV20-1 and J usage is TRBJ2-1, with TRBD2 matching 13 bases. The CDR3 is 15 amino acids. CDR1 and CDR2 (germline): DFQATT, SNEGSKA (reference sequence). J was trimmed by 2 bases and V by 3 bases; bases with no gene match: 1. CDR3 nucleotides: TGCAGTGCTAGGGGACTAGCGGGAACCTACAATGAGCAGTTCTTC. Protein product: CSARGLAGTYNEQFF.

This clonotype was seen many times. The genes are TRBV7-2 and TRBJ1-2; D gene ambiguous. CDR1 is SGHTA and CDR2 is FQGNSA in the germline V gene. Trimming shortened V by 3 bases and J by 7 bases, and 9 bases separated the two germline ends. This CDR3 is 12 amino acids long. This CDR3 reads CASSLWPAGYTF. CDR3 bases: TGTGCCAGCAGCTTGTGGCCCGCTGGCTACACCTTC.

There are a few counts of this clonotype. Written as DNA, the CDR3 is TGTGCCAGCAGCCGACAGATTGCAACTAATGAAAAACTGTTTTTT. It encodes CASSRQIATNEKLFF. The chain links TRBV7-2 to TRBJ1-4, with D possibly TRBD1 on 5 matching bases. The CDR3 runs 15 residues. Per germline, CDR1 SGHTA and CDR2 FQGNSA. The V and J ends lost 5 bases and 0 bases respectively, with 10 bases between them.

This clonotype came up many times. As DNA, the CDR3 is TGTGCCAGCAGTTACTCGACGGTCCCTGGGCAGACCCAGTACTTC. It is translated as CASSYSTVPGQTQYF. V gene TRBV6-5 combines with J gene TRBJ2-5; no reliable D call. The CDR3 has 15 amino acids. The germline V and J ends were trimmed by 0 bases and 6 bases, with 14 bases remaining between them. Per germline, CDR1 MNHEY and CDR2 SVGAGI.

In its sample, this clonotype was seen a few times. This rearrangement joins TRBV5-1 to TRBJ2-3; 15 bases map to TRBD2. Trimming removed 4 bases from V and 1 base from J; junction bases left unmatched: 4. From germline, CDR1 is SGHRS and CDR2 YFSETQ. The CDR3 has 17 residues. CDR3 sequence reads: CASSTGLAGGRTDTQYF. Here the CDR3 DNA reads TGCGCCAGCAGCACGGGACTAGCGGGGGGACGCACAGATACGCAGTATTTT.

The chain employs TRBV9 and TRBJ2-2; 11 positions agree with TRBD2. This CDR3 contains 14 residues. The trim removed 5 bases at V and 5 bases at J, leaving 2 bases unmatched. Germline loops: CDR1 SGDLS, CDR2 YYNGEE. The CDR3 DNA reads TGTGCCAGCAGGGCTAGCGGGGGGACCGGGGAGCTGTTTTTT. Protein product: CASRASGGTGELFF.

This clonotype has ten or more counts. This sequence joins TRBV5-6 and TRBJ1-1; 7 bases are a match to TRBD1. Germline CDR1 is SGHDT and CDR2 is YYEEEE. J lost 5 bases, V lost 1 base, and 2 bases had no gene match. The CDR3 has 13 residues. The CDR3 DNA reads as TGTGCCAGCAGCTTGTTGGACAGGACTGAAGCTTTCTTT. As protein: CASSLLDRTEAFF.

In its sample, this clonotype was seen many times. The rearrangement uses TRBV4-2 and TRBJ2-1; D call uncertain. The CDR3 spans 16 residues. Looked up from germline, CDR1 is LGHNA and CDR2 is YNFKEQ. V was trimmed by 0 bases and J by 0 bases, leaving 9 bases between them. The CDR3 DNA is TGTGCCAGCAGCCAAGAAGTCGTTAGCTCCTACAATGAGCAGTTCTTC. Encoded protein: CASSQEVVSSYNEQFF.